A single sample is the source of the 11 T cell receptor beta chains below, sequenced in a study of CXCR3-negative and CXCR3-positive naive CD8 T cells (dated by TCRdb to the late 2010s). These receptors have no known antigen. Broad study findings and their caveats: Compared with CXCR3-negative naive cells, CXCR3-positive naive cells had TRB CDR3s with higher hydrophobicity (lower Kidera factor 4), lower energy, and higher strength and volume indices.

This sample was sequenced with a NextSeq 550. The Human TCR Profiling Kit (MiLaboratory) was used to make UMI-labeled 5' RACE TRB cDNA libraries. TCRdb reprocessed the reads, and each CDR3 protein sequence is entered once, without DNA. The data table for this sample lists under 150,000 distinct CDR3 sequences. The ten biggest clones cover about 0.62% of the sample. Sample: naive CXCR3+ CD8+ T cells from blood. The sample's cell subset or site, from its label and the paper: CD45RO-CCR7+CD27+CD95- naive CD8+ T cells expressing CXCR3 (TNR3+). Receptors originate from a human donor in good health. Some clones in this sample may be carry-over from other donors' samples.

This rearrangement joins TRBV12-3 or TRBV12-4 to TRBJ2-2; there is no DNA to check the TCRdb D call of TRBD2. The CDR3 covers 19 residues. CDR3 sequence: CASSLGGLAGAANTGELFF.

The chain uses TRBV2 and TRBJ2-5; absent DNA, TCRdb's TRBD2 call cannot be checked. The length of the CDR3 is 16 residues. The germline gives CDR1 SNHLY, CDR2 FYNNEI. The CDR3 is CASSNRPSGGRETQYF.

The chain links TRBV20-1 to TRBJ2-7; TCRdb picks TRBD1, but there is no DNA to check that call. Germline V gives CDR1 DFQATT, CDR2 SNEGSKA (reference sequence). This CDR3 comprises 14 residues. The CDR3 loop is CSARELQGHYEQYF.

The J gene is TRBJ1-3, the V gene TRBV7-9; the TCRdb D gene call, TRBD1, has no DNA to confirm it. CDR1 and CDR2 from the germline V gene are SEHNR and FQNEAQ (reference sequence). The CDR3 length is 17 residues. This CDR3 is CASSLASGGSAGNTIYF.

The chain carries TRBV20-1 and TRBJ2-7; TCRdb calls TRBD2, which cannot be checked without DNA. The CDR3 extends over 16 amino acids. Germline CDR1 is DFQATT and CDR2 is SNEGSKA (reference sequence). The chain's CDR3 is CSARESRAGVSYEQYF.

V is TRBV12-3 or TRBV12-4 and J is TRBJ1-1. CDR3 length: 15 residues. CDR3: CASSLGPSSSDEAFF.

The chain recombines TRBV13 with TRBJ2-1; TCRdb picks TRBD2, but there is no DNA to check that call. The CDR3 is 14 residues long. Looked up from germline, CDR1 is PRHDT and CDR2 is FYEKMQ (reference sequence). This CDR3 reads CASSLGRDYNEQFF.

CDR3 in amino acids: CASSSAVGVTEAFF. The genes are TRBV7-8 and TRBJ1-1. This CDR3 contains 14 residues. Germline V gene data show CDR1 as SGHVS and CDR2 as FQNEAQ.

V gene TRBV15 combines with J gene TRBJ2-5; TCRdb proposes TRBD2, but this gene call is untestable without DNA. Germline CDR1 and CDR2: LNHNV and YYDKDF (reference sequence). The CDR3 sequence is 17 residues long. CDR3 protein: CATSNPSGGDRGETQYF.

The chain uses TRBV7-9 and TRBJ1-1; absent DNA, TCRdb's TRBD1 call cannot be checked. CDR3 length equals 14 residues. Germline lookup yields CDR1 SEHNR and CDR2 FQNEAQ (reference sequence). Here the CDR3 reads CASSKSGGWAEAFF.

This chain uses TRBV4-3 with TRBJ1-3; TCRdb lists TRBD1, though no DNA is available to test this call. This CDR3 is 19 amino acids long. The germline CDR1 and CDR2 sequences are LGHNA and YSLEER. The CDR3 loop is CASSQDRGTGDWSGNTIYF.